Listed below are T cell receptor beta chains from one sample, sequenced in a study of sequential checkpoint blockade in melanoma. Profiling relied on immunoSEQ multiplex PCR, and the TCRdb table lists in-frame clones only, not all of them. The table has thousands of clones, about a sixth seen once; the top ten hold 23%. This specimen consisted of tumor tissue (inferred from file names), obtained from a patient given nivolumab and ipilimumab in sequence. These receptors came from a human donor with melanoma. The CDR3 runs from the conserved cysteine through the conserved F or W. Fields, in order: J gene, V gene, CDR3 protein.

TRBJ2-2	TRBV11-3	CASSLQGVGTGELFF
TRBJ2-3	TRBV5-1	CASREGVYPSTDTQYF
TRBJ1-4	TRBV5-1	CASSLSSSDIQREKLFF
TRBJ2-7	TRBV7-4	CASSKTSAYEQYF
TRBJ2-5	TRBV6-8	CASSYSGTRARLGETQYF
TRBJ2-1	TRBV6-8	CASRERALGEQFF
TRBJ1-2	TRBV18	CASSSDRGTTFGYTF
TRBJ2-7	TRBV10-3	CAISQGAGEQYF
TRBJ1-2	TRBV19	CASRPEEKDGYTF
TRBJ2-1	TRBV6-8	CASSDARVVVGRPYNEQFF
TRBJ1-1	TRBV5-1	CASRRTGEAYTEAFF
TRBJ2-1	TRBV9	CASSVAGETYNEQFF
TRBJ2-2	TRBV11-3	CASSFSGQGVTGELFF
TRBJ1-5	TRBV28	CASSPPDRYQPQHF
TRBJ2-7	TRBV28	CASRLSGSSYEQYF
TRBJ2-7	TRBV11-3	CASSLVPGAYEQYF
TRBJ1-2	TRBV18	CASSPLGFAGYGYTF
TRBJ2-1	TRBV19	CASSSWTSGRGSGRNEQFF
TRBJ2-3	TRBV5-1	CASGWEDRVTDTQYF
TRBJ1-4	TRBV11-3	CASSLRGFREKLFF
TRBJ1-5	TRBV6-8	CAIRADSGGSNQPQHF
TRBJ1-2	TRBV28	CASSFQAAHGYTF
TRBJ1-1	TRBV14	CASSHWGANTEAFF
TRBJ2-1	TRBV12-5	CASGLAPWSSSYNEQFF
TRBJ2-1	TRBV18	CASSPPGLAGYEQFF
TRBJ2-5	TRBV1	CASSQSRVSGETQYF